Below are 29 T cell receptor beta chains sequenced from a single sample in a study of shared clonotypes between healthy human individuals. Here immunoSEQ multiplex PCR was the method, and the copy in TCRdb shows in-frame clones only, minus some. The data hold some 2,400,000 clones, with around 95% observed a single time. The sequenced sample was naive CD4+ T cells sorted from blood. Sample subset: CD45RA+ positively selected. Every receptor here comes from a man between 18 and 35 years old in good health.

The chain links TRBV7-2 to TRBJ1-2, with D possibly TRBD1 on 5 matching bases. CDR3 size: 16 residues. In germline, CDR1 is SGHTA, CDR2 FQGNSA. Trimming shortened V by 4 bases and J by 6 bases, and 21 bases separated the two germline ends. This chain's CDR3 is CASSSTQESFFHGYTF. DNA of the CDR3: TGTGCCAGCAGCTCCACACAGGAGTCGTTTTTTCATGGCTACACCTTC.

This clone came up once. This chain links TRBV19 with TRBJ1-2; D is perhaps TRBD1 (6 bases). Trimming left V 6 bases short and J 6 bases short, with 11 bases between. The CDR3 loop spans 12 amino acids. Germline CDR1 is LNHDA and CDR2 is SQIVND (reference sequence). The CDR3 DNA reads TGTGCCAGTAGGGGGGACATCGATGGCTACACCTTC. This gives the protein CASRGDIDGYTF.

The chain joins TRBV5-6 to TRBJ1-6; D is perhaps TRBD1 (6 bases). The CDR3 spans 17 residues. Germline loops: CDR1 SGHDT, CDR2 YYEEEE. V was cut by 0 bases and J by 3 bases, with 13 bases left in between. The CDR3 coding sequence is TGTGCCAGCAGCTTGGTAGGGGAGGGGGTCTATAATTCACCCCTCCACTTT. This encodes CASSLVGEGVYNSPLHF.

The chain combines TRBV6-4 with TRBJ1-1; D remains unclear. Germline CDR1 reads MRHNA; CDR2 reads SNTAGT. The CDR3 runs to 10 residues. Trimming shortened V by 5 bases and J by 7 bases, and 5 bases separated the two germline ends. The CDR3 protein is CASSSGEAFF. The DNA of the CDR3 is TGTGCCAGCAGTTCAGGTGAAGCTTTCTTT.

The genes are TRBV7-2 and TRBJ2-7, with 8 bases identical to TRBD2. The CDR3 is 18 residues long. V was pared by 6 bases and J by 0 bases, with 16 bases of the junction left unmatched. Germline assignment: CDR1 SGHTA and CDR2 FQGNSA. The CDR3 DNA sequence: TGTGCCAGCAGAGAGGCTAGCGGGCCACCCCTCAGCTCCTACGAGCAGTACTTC. Its translation: CASREASGPPLSSYEQYF.

The chain joins TRBV18 to TRBJ2-3; 9 bases line up with TRBD1. The ends lost 6 bases at V and 2 bases at J; junction bases unmatched: 6. Germline V gives CDR1 KGHSH, CDR2 LQKENI. There are 15 residues in the CDR3. CDR3 residues: CASSLGTGLTDTQYF. CDR3 DNA: TGTGCCAGCTCCTTAGGGACAGGGCTCACAGATACGCAGTATTTT. Filled out from reference TRBV18 and TRBJ2-3, the complete variable domain reads NAGVMQNPRHLVRRRGQEARLRCSPMKGHSHVYWYRQLPEEGLKFMVYLQKENIIDESGMPKERFSAEFPKEGPSILRIQQVVRGDSAAYFCASSLGTGLTDTQYFGPGTRLTVL.

This clone was recorded only once. J is TRBJ1-1 and V is TRBV7-9; TRBD1 aligns across 11 bases. V was clipped by 5 bases and J by 5 bases; unmatched bases: 10. Per germline, CDR1 SEHNR and CDR2 FQNEAQ (reference sequence). The CDR3 spans 16 residues. CDR3 protein: CASSPSRDRGLTEAFF. In DNA form, the CDR3 reads TGTGCCAGCAGCCCGAGCCGGGACAGGGGGTTGACTGAAGCTTTCTTT.

This CDR3 is CASREGPNTEAFF. The CDR3, as DNA: TGTGCCAGCAGGGAGGGGCCGAACACTGAAGCTTTCTTT. The chain links TRBV25-1 to TRBJ1-1, with D perhaps matching TRBD1 (5 bases). The germline gives CDR1 MGHDK, CDR2 SYGVNS. V was clipped by 6 bases and J by 1 base, with 9 bases between them. The CDR3 has 13 amino acids. Based on the CDR3 plus reference TRBV25-1 and TRBJ1-1, the full variable domain is EADIYQTPRYLVIGTGKKITLECSQTMGHDKMYWYQQDPGMELHLIHYSYGVNSTEKGDLSSESTVSRIRTEHFPLTLESARPSHTSQYLCASREGPNTEAFFGQGTRLTVV.

This chain connects TRBV28 to TRBJ2-7; the D gene is possibly TRBD1 (6 bases). Trimming shortened V by 7 bases and J by 3 bases, and 22 bases separated the two germline ends. The V gene's germline CDR1 is MDHEN and CDR2 SYDVKM. The CDR3 sequence is 16 residues long. The CDR3, as DNA: TGTGCCAGCACTCCTCCGATTGGTGGGACAATCTACGAGCAGTACTTC. As protein: CASTPPIGGTIYEQYF.

This sequence joins TRBV27 and TRBJ2-7; no firm D call. CDR3 length equals 13 residues. Trimming stripped 3 bases from V and 2 bases from J, with 8 bases between. Germline V gives CDR1 MNHEY, CDR2 SMNVEV (reference sequence). CDR3 in amino acids: CASSLDVTYEQYF. The CDR3 nucleotides read TGTGCCAGCAGTTTGGACGTAACCTACGAGCAGTACTTC.

This rearrangement joins TRBV19 to TRBJ1-6; a possible D gene is TRBD1 (5 bases). Germline V gene data show CDR1 as LNHDA and CDR2 as SQIVND (reference sequence). V was pared by 2 bases and J by 9 bases, with 8 bases between. The CDR3 is made up of 13 amino acids. The CDR3 nucleotides read TGTGCCAGTAGTATAAGGGGACCTTCACCCCTCCACTTT. It is translated as CASSIRGPSPLHF.

The J gene is TRBJ2-2, the V gene TRBV10-3; 9 nucleotides agree with TRBD1. The germline gives CDR1 ENHRY, CDR2 SYGVKD. V shed 3 bases, J shed 4 bases, and the junction held 6 bases outside the gene matches. The length of the CDR3 is 16 residues. DNA for the CDR3: TGTGCCATCAGTGATTTGGGGACAGGGATCACCGGGGAGCTGTTTTTT. This encodes CAISDLGTGITGELFF.

This chain joins TRBV18 and TRBJ2-7; tentatively, D is TRBD1 or TRBD2 (5 bases each). Trimming stripped 1 base from V and 3 bases from J, with 10 bases between. From germline, CDR1 is KGHSH and CDR2 LQKENI. The CDR3 loop spans 14 amino acids. The CDR3 DNA sequence: TGTGCCAGCTCACCACGAGGGGCCATCTACGAGCAGTACTTC. This codes for CASSPRGAIYEQYF.

DNA for the CDR3: TGTGCCAGTACTCCCTCATGGAGGGTAGGTTGGGAGCAGTTCTTC. Translating it yields CASTPSWRVGWEQFF. The rearrangement joins TRBV19 to TRBJ2-1, with a tentative D call TRBD2 (6 bases). Germline V gene sequence: CDR1 LNHDA, CDR2 SQIVND (reference sequence). The CDR3 is made up of 15 amino acids. The V end lost 7 bases, the J end lost 10 bases, and 23 bases lay between the germline ends.

The rearrangement joins TRBV6-6 to TRBJ1-2, with a tentative D call TRBD1 (5 bases). This CDR3 comprises 14 residues. Trimming pared 4 bases from V and 4 bases from J, leaving 13 bases between. CDR1 and CDR2 (germline): MNHNY, SVGAGI (reference sequence). The CDR3 here is CASSSLGVSYGYTF. CDR3 DNA sequence: TGTGCCAGCAGTTCCTTGGGGGTGAGCTATGGCTACACCTTC.

This clone has just one count. The CDR3 spells CASSQVTSGSADTQYF. The CDR3 region has the DNA TGCGCCAGCAGCCAAGTGACTAGCGGGAGCGCAGATACGCAGTATTTT. The V gene is TRBV4-3, the J gene TRBJ2-3; 12 bases map to TRBD2. V lost 1 base to trimming and J lost 4 bases; unmatched junction nucleotides: 3. The CDR3 length is 16 residues. Germline V gene lookup returns CDR1 LGHNA and CDR2 YSLEER.

The chain couples TRBV19 to TRBJ2-3; 10 bases agree with TRBD1. V lost 8 bases and J lost 6; bases outside the gene matches: 2. This CDR3 has 12 amino acids. CDR1 is LNHDA, CDR2 SQIVND, per germline (reference sequence). CDR3 amino acids: CASGTGADTQYF. The CDR3 DNA reads as TGTGCCAGTGGGACAGGGGCTGATACGCAGTATTTT.

The rearrangement uses TRBV6-1 and TRBJ2-2; 8 bases align to TRBD2. From germline, CDR1 is MNHNS and CDR2 SASEGT. This CDR3 has 16 residues. The V gene end was trimmed by 1 base and the J gene end by 3 bases; junction bases not matched to a gene: 4. CDR3 loop: CASSEGVAGYTGELFF. As DNA, the CDR3 is TGTGCCAGCAGTGAAGGGGTAGCGGGATACACCGGGGAGCTGTTTTTT.

V gene TRBV10-2 combines with J gene TRBJ2-3, with D perhaps TRBD1 or TRBD2 (5 bases each). V was trimmed by 5 bases and J by 1 base, leaving 19 bases between them. This CDR3 contains 17 residues. Germline values: CDR1 WSHSY, CDR2 SAAADI. The DNA for the CDR3 is TGCGCCAGCAGTACACGCACAGGACTTCTTGGCACAGATACGCAGTATTTT. Its translation: CASSTRTGLLGTDTQYF.

The chain uses TRBV29-1 and TRBJ2-7, with D perhaps matching TRBD2 (5 bases). The length of the CDR3 is 15 residues. Looked up from germline, CDR1 is SQVTM and CDR2 is ANQGSEA. The ends were cut back, 4 bases at V and 2 bases at J, with 18 bases in the middle. The chain's CDR3 is CSVGLRTPGTYEQYF. CDR3 nucleotides: TGCAGCGTTGGGCTCAGGACCCCCGGGACCTACGAGCAGTACTTC.

The chain has TRBV7-9 and TRBJ2-2; 15 nucleotides line up with TRBD2. The germline V gene encodes CDR1 SEHNR and CDR2 FQNEAQ (reference sequence). After removal of 5 bases from V and 5 bases from J, the junction contained 6 bases not matched to a gene. This CDR3 is built from 17 residues. The chain's CDR3 is CASSRTSGRAGTGELFF. In nucleotides, the CDR3 is TGTGCCAGCAGCCGGACTAGCGGGAGGGCCGGAACCGGGGAGCTGTTTTTT.

The chain couples TRBV30 to TRBJ2-5; no definite D call. The germline V and J ends were trimmed by 0 bases and 4 bases, with 6 bases remaining between them. CDR3 size: 12 residues. Germline CDR1 reads GTSNPN; CDR2 reads SVGIG (reference sequence). DNA of the CDR3: TGTGCCTGGAGTGTAAAAGGAGAGACCCAGTACTTC. This translates into CAWSVKGETQYF.

This chain uses TRBV29-1 with TRBJ2-6; TRBD1 matches at 8 bases. The length of the CDR3 is 18 residues. Unmatched junction bases numbered 10, after V lost 1 base and J lost 2 bases. From germline, CDR1 is SQVTM and CDR2 ANQGSEA. This CDR3 reads CSVEAGAGGSPGANVLTF. As DNA, the CDR3 is TGCAGCGTTGAAGCTGGGGCAGGGGGCTCACCTGGGGCCAACGTCCTGACTTTC.

The V and J genes are TRBV18 and TRBJ2-6; D is perhaps TRBD1 (5 bases). The length of the CDR3 is 18 residues. The ends were cut back, 4 bases at V and 16 bases at J, with 32 bases in the middle. Germline V gives CDR1 KGHSH, CDR2 LQKENI. CDR3 nucleotides: TGTGCCAGCTCACGTTTAACGGACATTACAAAGTCGGGCCAACGTCTGACTTTC. Translation gives CASSRLTDITKSGQRLTF. Full variable domain (missing parts from reference TRBV18 and TRBJ2-6): NAGVMQNPRHLVRRRGQEARLRCSPMKGHSHVYWYRQLPEEGLKFMVYLQKENIIDESGMPKERFSAEFPKEGPSILRIQQVVRGDSAAYFCASSRLTDITKSGQRLTFGAGSRLTVL.

The rearrangement uses TRBV6-6 and TRBJ2-2, with D perhaps TRBD2 (5 bases). Germline values: CDR1 MNHNY, CDR2 SVGAGI (reference sequence). The ends were cut back, 6 bases at V and 0 bases at J, with 14 bases in the middle. The CDR3 sequence is 16 residues long. CDR3 sequence (DNA): TGTGCCAGCAGCGCCGGGGTAGGAGCGAACACCGGGGAGCTGTTTTTT. This sequence encodes CASSAGVGANTGELFF.

In its sample, this clone was seen once. This chain connects TRBV6-4 to TRBJ1-2, with D perhaps matching TRBD1 (6 bases). Germline V CDR1 and CDR2: MRHNA, SNTAGT. The CDR3 runs 16 residues. Deletions cut 2 bases from V and 1 base from J, with 14 bases between. CDR3 nucleotides: TGTGCCAGCAGTGACATCATAAGGGGGATTAACTATGGCTACACCTTC. Translated: CASSDIIRGINYGYTF.

On this clone: Other DNA sequences of this sample code for an identical CDR3. This chain connects TRBV2 to TRBJ2-7; TRBD2 is a possible D gene (6 bases). Trimming shortened V by 3 bases and J by 4 bases, and 7 bases separated the two germline ends. The germline V gene encodes CDR1 SNHLY and CDR2 FYNNEI. The length of the CDR3 is 12 residues. In nucleotides, the CDR3 is TGTGCCAGCAGTGACCGGGGGTACGAGCAGTACTTC. Translation: CASSDRGYEQYF.

This chain connects TRBV18 to TRBJ1-4; D is possibly TRBD1 (6 bases). Trimming removed 2 bases at V and 7 bases at J, with 11 bases between. Germline V gene data show CDR1 as KGHSH and CDR2 as LQKENI. The CDR3 totals 14 residues. CDR3 region: CASSPAVGGEKLFF. CDR3 DNA: TGTGCCAGCTCACCAGCTGTAGGGGGTGAAAAACTGTTTTTT.

V is TRBV5-1 and J is TRBJ1-2; unclear D gene. From germline, CDR1 is SGHRS and CDR2 YFSETQ. Trimming removed 0 bases at V and 2 bases at J, with 17 bases between. The CDR3 runs to 17 residues. The CDR3 reads CASSLEVGSEENYGYTF. In nucleotides, the CDR3 is TGCGCCAGCAGCTTGGAAGTCGGGTCAGAAGAAAACTATGGCTACACCTTC.